The 24 T cell receptor beta chains reported below all come from one sample, sequenced in a study of blood T cell repertoires in COVID-19. The method was immunoSEQ multiplex PCR; TCRdb's version includes in-frame clones alone and lacks a portion of them. The sample gives a few hundred thousand clones, roughly 86% of which show up once; 1.9% is in the top ten. Sequenced input: PBMCs or T cells enriched from blood (not recorded which). These receptors came from a woman in her fifties or sixties who had recovered from COVID-19.

J is TRBJ2-1 and V is TRBV11-3; 13 nucleotides line up with TRBD2. V gave up 8 bases and J gave up 5 bases; unmatched junction bases: 3. This CDR3 spans 14 amino acids. The germline V gene encodes CDR1 SGHNT and CDR2 YENEEA. Here the CDR3 DNA reads TGTGCCAGCGGACTAGCGGGAGTTAACAATGAGCAGTTCTTC. Amino acid sequence: CASGLAGVNNEQFF.

The V call is TRBV28, the J call TRBJ2-1; 11 bases fit TRBD2. This CDR3 contains 15 residues. V lost 7 bases and J lost 5; bases outside the gene matches: 7. The germline gives CDR1 MDHEN, CDR2 SYDVKM. The CDR3 here is CASTISGRADNEQFF. CDR3 DNA: TGTGCCAGCACCATTAGCGGGAGGGCCGACAATGAGCAGTTCTTC.

This chain joins TRBV6-5 and TRBJ1-5; D unresolved. The CDR3 has 15 residues. Germline-derived CDR1 and CDR2 are MNHEY and SVGAGI. Trimming took off 0 bases at V and 4 bases at J, with 10 bases between the two ends. This CDR3 is CASSYSISANQPQHF. CDR3 sequence (DNA): TGTGCCAGCAGTTACTCGATATCCGCGAATCAGCCCCAGCATTTT.

J is TRBJ1-2 and V is TRBV30; weak D call: TRBD1 (5 bases). Germline V gene sequence: CDR1 GTSNPN, CDR2 SVGIG (reference sequence). The CDR3 extends over 15 amino acids. Trimming shortened V by 2 bases and J by 0 bases, and 13 bases separated the two germline ends. The CDR3 DNA reads as TGTGCCTGGAGTCTTGGGGGGGTTACTAACTATGGCTACACCTTC. Its protein is CAWSLGGVTNYGYTF.

The CDR3 nucleotides are TGCGCCAGCAGCTTGACGGCCGGGATCCCTAACTATGGCTACACCTTC. Its translation: CASSLTAGIPNYGYTF. The rearrangement uses TRBV5-1 and TRBJ1-2; D unclear. CDR3 length equals 16 residues. Trimming took off 1 base at V and 0 bases at J, with 13 bases between the two ends. Germline CDR1 and CDR2: SGHRS and YFSETQ.

This chain links TRBV2 with TRBJ1-1; no reliable D call. The V gene lost 7 bases and the J gene lost 6 bases, with 9 bases spanning the gap. The CDR3 totals 11 residues. Per the germline V gene, CDR1 is SNHLY and CDR2 is FYNNEI. CDR3 sequence: CASITGSEAFF. As DNA, the CDR3 is TGTGCCAGCATAACGGGGTCTGAAGCTTTCTTT. The full variable domain, its missing parts supplied by reference TRBV2 and TRBJ1-1, is EPEVTQTPSHQVTQMGQEVILRCVPISNHLYFYWYRQILGQKVEFLVSFYNNEISEKSEIFDDQFSVERPDGSNFTLKIRSTKLEDSAMYFCASITGSEAFFGQGTRLTVV.

The CDR3 region is CASSTQGVGWEKLFF. The CDR3 nucleotides read TGTGCCAGCAGTACACAGGGCGTTGGTTGGGAAAAACTGTTTTTT. The chain uses TRBV6-5 and TRBJ1-4, with a weak D call TRBD1 (6 bases). CDR1 is MNHEY, CDR2 SVGAGI, per germline. Trimming took off 5 bases at V and 8 bases at J, with 18 bases between the two ends. CDR3 length: 15 residues.

The chain joins TRBV28 to TRBJ1-2, with 12 nucleotides matching TRBD1. CDR1 MDHEN and CDR2 SYDVKM come from the germline V gene. With 3 bases clipped from V and 7 bases from J, the junction kept 6 bases outside the gene matches. The CDR3 has 15 residues. This CDR3 is CASSFPGQGALGYTF. Written as DNA, the CDR3 is TGTGCCAGCAGTTTCCCGGGACAGGGGGCACTTGGCTACACCTTC.

The chain combines TRBV5-4 with TRBJ2-7; 8 bases line up with TRBD2. The CDR3 is 14 residues long. V trimming: 3 bases; J trimming: 7 bases; junction bases outside the gene matches: 9. CDR1 and CDR2 (germline): SGHNT, YYREEE (reference sequence). The CDR3 nucleotides read TGTGCCAGCAGCTGGACTAGCACCCCTCGAGAGCAGTACTTC. It translates to CASSWTSTPREQYF.

V and J are TRBV18 and TRBJ1-5; 8 nucleotides line up with TRBD1. J was trimmed by 11 bases and V by 6 bases; bases with no gene match: 6. The CDR3 extends over 12 amino acids. Germline CDR1 is KGHSH and CDR2 is LQKENI. The CDR3 protein is CASSEDREAQHF. Written as DNA, the CDR3 is TGTGCCAGCTCGGAGGACAGGGAAGCCCAGCATTTT.

The gene calls are TRBV5-1 and TRBJ2-5; 8 positions match TRBD1. CDR3 length: 16 residues. V lost 0 bases, J lost 5 bases, and 9 bases stayed unmatched. Germline V lookup: CDR1 SGHRS, CDR2 YFSETQ. CDR3 coding DNA: TGCGCCAGCAGCTTGGAAGTCAGGGGGCGCGGGGAGACCCAGTACTTC. Residues: CASSLEVRGRGETQYF.

The chain couples TRBV7-3 to TRBJ2-7, with D maybe TRBD2 (6 bases). The CDR3 covers 14 residues. The V and J ends lost 3 bases and 4 bases respectively, with 13 bases between them. Germline values: CDR1 SGHTA, CDR2 FQGTGA. CDR3 residues: CASSLAGGGYEQYF. The CDR3 DNA reads TGTGCCAGCAGCTTGGCGGGCGGAGGGTACGAGCAGTACTTC.

A remark on this clone: One end of the junction varies from germline; a read error may be responsible. This chain connects TRBV19 to TRBJ1-1; tentatively, D is TRBD1 (6 bases). The CDR3 runs 12 residues. Germline CDR1 reads LNHDA; CDR2 reads SQIVND (reference sequence). CDR3: CASGDRNPEAFF. The DNA of the CDR3 is TGTGCCAGCGGTGACAGGAACCCTGAAGCTTTCTTT.

J is TRBJ2-7 and V is TRBV18, with a weak D call TRBD1 (5 bases). Between the trimmed V and J ends, which lost 4 bases and 0 bases, there was a span of 10 bases. Germline CDR1 and CDR2: KGHSH and LQKENI. The CDR3 sequence is 14 residues long. The chain's CDR3 is CASSLPGNSYEQYF. CDR3 nucleotides: TGTGCCAGCTCACTCCCAGGGAACTCCTACGAGCAGTACTTC.

The chain links TRBV11-3 to TRBJ2-5, with TRBD1 matching 9 bases. This CDR3 is 15 amino acids long. Unmatched junction bases numbered 6, after V lost 6 bases and J lost 1 base. Germline CDR1 is SGHNT and CDR2 is YENEEA. In DNA form, the CDR3 reads TGTGCCAGCAGTTCGGGACAGGGACCCCAAGAGACCCAGTACTTC. Translating it yields CASSSGQGPQETQYF.

This chain uses TRBV11-2 with TRBJ2-7, with 9 bases matching TRBD1. CDR1 SGHAT and CDR2 FQNNGV come from the germline V gene. J lost 3 bases, V lost 5 bases, and 11 bases had no gene match. CDR3 length equals 16 residues. The CDR3 sequence is CASSPSRDREFYEQYF. DNA of the CDR3: TGTGCCAGCAGCCCTAGCCGGGACAGGGAATTCTACGAGCAGTACTTC.

The V and J genes are TRBV29-1 and TRBJ1-2; D uncertain. The CDR3 totals 12 residues. In germline, CDR1 is SQVTM, CDR2 ANQGSEA. V was clipped by 5 bases and J by 5 bases, with 12 bases between them. The CDR3 loop is CSVRAGWYGYTF. Here the CDR3 DNA reads TGCAGCGTTCGTGCCGGTTGGTATGGCTACACCTTC.

The rearrangement joins TRBV11-3 to TRBJ2-1; weak D call: TRBD2 (5 bases). The germline gives CDR1 SGHNT, CDR2 YENEEA. Trimming pared 8 bases from V and 6 bases from J, leaving 14 bases between. The CDR3 is 13 residues long. In DNA, the CDR3 is TGTGCCAGCGGCGGGTCCAACCGCAATGAGCAGTTCTTC. Residues: CASGGSNRNEQFF.

The V and J genes are TRBV7-3 and TRBJ2-2; D is possibly TRBD1 (6 bases). Germline V gene lookup returns CDR1 SGHTA and CDR2 FQGTGA. V dropped 5 bases and J dropped 5 bases, with 15 bases sitting between them. The CDR3 covers 15 residues. The CDR3 is CASSPQGPGTGELFF. The CDR3 nucleotides are TGTGCCAGCAGCCCTCAGGGGCCGGGGACCGGGGAGCTGTTTTTT. The entire variable domain, with the rest obtained from reference TRBV7-3 and TRBJ2-2, is as follows: GAGVSQTPSNKVTEKGKYVELRCDPISGHTALYWYRQSLGQGPEFLIYFQGTGAADDSGLPNDRFFAVRPEGSVSTLKIQRTERGDSAVYLCASSPQGPGTGELFFGEGSRLTVL.

The V gene is TRBV29-1, the J gene TRBJ2-7; 10 bases fit TRBD2. The junction had 7 bases not matched to a gene; V was cut back by 7 bases and J by 1 base. The CDR3 has 14 residues. Germline V gene sequence: CDR1 SQVTM, CDR2 ANQGSEA. The DNA for the CDR3 is TGCAGCGCGACTAGCGGGCTTACGTCCTACGAGCAGTACTTC. Translating it yields CSATSGLTSYEQYF.

V gene TRBV6-6 combines with J gene TRBJ2-5, with D possibly matching TRBD2 (6 bases). The V end was cut by 4 bases, the J end by 6 bases, with 12 bases between. This CDR3 region has 13 residues. Germline assignment: CDR1 MNHNY and CDR2 SVGAGI (reference sequence). The CDR3 DNA is TGTGCCAGCAGTTCCGGGACTGGTCAGACCCAGTACTTC. As protein: CASSSGTGQTQYF.

The chain combines TRBV5-1 with TRBJ2-3, with D maybe TRBD2 (6 bases). Trimming pared 3 bases from V and 1 base from J, leaving 21 bases between. Germline V gene lookup returns CDR1 SGHRS and CDR2 YFSETQ. This CDR3 has 18 amino acids. The CDR3 DNA follows: TGCGCCAGCAGCTCCTACCGCGGGGTAGCGGAGCGCACAGATACGCAGTATTTT. Translating gives CASSSYRGVAERTDTQYF. Full variable domain (outside the CDR3, taken from reference TRBV5-1 and TRBJ2-3): KAGVTQTPRYLIKTRGQQVTLSCSPISGHRSVSWYQQTPGQGLQFLFEYFSETQRNKGNFPGRFSGRQFSNSRSEMNVSTLELGDSALYLCASSSYRGVAERTDTQYFGPGTRLTVL.

The rearrangement uses TRBV28 and TRBJ1-2; TRBD1 is a possible D gene (5 bases). This CDR3 has 12 residues. V was shortened by 11 bases and J by 3 bases, with 13 bases between the two germline ends. CDR1 and CDR2 from the germline V gene are MDHEN and SYDVKM. The CDR3 sequence: CALGREDYGYTF. CDR3 nucleotide sequence: TGTGCCCTGGGACGGGAGGACTATGGCTACACCTTC.

This chain uses TRBV9 with TRBJ1-5; D call uncertain. The V end was cut by 0 bases, the J end by 10 bases, with 14 bases between. The germline V gene has CDR1 SGDLS and CDR2 YYNGEE. The CDR3 totals 14 residues. The CDR3 region has the DNA TGTGCCAGCAGCGTAGGCGTCCCCGGGGTCCCCCAGCATTTT. Residues: CASSVGVPGVPQHF.